The present T cell receptor (beta chain) was sequenced within a study of chemoradiotherapy in HPV16-positive cancers. Study-wide points: During treatment, candidate HPV-specific clones and E7-related motifs expanded in tumor. For HPV16-positive patients, expanding HPV-responsive T cells associated with longer recurrence-free survival.

Of note for this clone: Antigen unknown.

Data came from immunoSEQ multiplex PCR; TCRdb stores just in-frame clones and leaves some out. The sample shows 15,000 to 20,000 clones, roughly 80% of them seen only once. Over chemoradiotherapy, repertoires were sampled more than once. The sample was taken from a patient who underwent chemoradiotherapy. This clonotype originated in a human donor with HPV-associated anogenital cancer.

The CDR3 bases are TGTGCCAGCTCACCAGATTACAGAGATGAGCAGTTCTTC. As protein: CASSPDYRDEQFF. The V and J genes are TRBV18 and TRBJ2-1; D remains unclear. The CDR3 loop spans 13 amino acids. V lost 2 bases and J 8 bases, leaving 10 bases between the germline ends. CDR1 is KGHSH, CDR2 LQKENI, per germline.